The clone carrying this TCR beta chain was picked up a small number of times. Antigen: not known. The sample is drawn from a study of cytomegalovirus exposure and HLA in healthy donors. Study conclusions and caveats: Highest at DRB1 and lowest at HLA-C, TCR association rates differed among HLA loci in a later analysis. When analyzed later, a missense DCLRE1C variant was found to be linked to TCR beta V- and J-gene trimming. The Asian-associated ancestry cluster reportedly had fewer N-insertions than the roughly 700-donor mean in a later analysis.

The CDR3 has 11 amino acids. The ends were cut back, 1 base at V and 16 bases at J, with 11 bases in the middle. Germline V lookup: CDR1 LGHNA, CDR2 YSLEER. The PCR employed 60 Vbeta primers together with 13 Jbeta primers. Here immunoSEQ multiplex PCR was the method, and the copy in TCRdb shows in-frame clones only, minus some. The repertoire consists of 150,000 to 200,000 clones, with roughly 87% occurring once and the leading ten covering approximately 0.23%. The receptor was isolated from a girl under three years old in good health and CMV-seronegative. Input material: PBMCs. The chain uses TRBV4-3 and TRBJ1-3; a weak D match, TRBD1 (5 bases). The CDR3 DNA sequence: TGCGCCAGCAGCCAAGGACGGGGACTGTATTTT. Residues: CASSQGRGLYF.